The 23 T cell receptor beta chains below were found in one sample sequenced in a study of CD8+CD57+ T cells in acquired aplastic anemia. Selection for sequencing was limited to patients who had shown CD8+CD57+ cell expansion by flow cytometry. Genomic DNA, the template, was used for profiling of the TCR beta VDJ and CDR3. TCRdb re-analysed the reads in MiXCR, keeping a single row per CDR3 protein. The table records 150,000 to 180,000 distinct CDR3 sequences, about 52% of them present only once. The material sequenced was sorted CD4+, CD8+, or CD8+CD57+ T cells (not recorded which) from PBMCs. The receptors were gathered from a human donor with aplastic anemia.

The genes are TRBV7-6 and TRBJ2-5, with 9 positions matching TRBD1. This CDR3 contains 16 residues. V was pared by 5 bases and J by 5 bases, with 12 bases of the junction left unmatched. Per the germline V gene, CDR1 is SGHVS and CDR2 is FNYEAQ. The CDR3 loop is CASSTDGTGHWETQYF. As DNA, the CDR3 is TGTGCCAGCAGCACCGATGGGACAGGGCATTGGGAGACCCAGTACTTC.

This clonotype was picked up many times. This chain connects TRBV2 to TRBJ2-1; 11 bases are a match to TRBD1. CDR3 length: 16 amino acids. Per germline, CDR1 SNHLY and CDR2 FYNNEI. J gave up 4 bases and V 3 bases, and 5 bases lay outside the gene matches. CDR3 region: CASSESGTGGYNEQFF. Here the CDR3 DNA reads TGTGCCAGCAGTGAGAGTGGGACAGGGGGGTACAATGAGCAGTTCTTC.

The chain joins TRBV19 to TRBJ1-5, with D unclear. This CDR3 is 13 amino acids long. V dropped 0 bases and J dropped 5 bases, with 5 bases sitting between them. Germline V lookup: CDR1 LNHDA, CDR2 SQIVND (reference sequence). In nucleotides, the CDR3 is TGTGCCAGTAGTATAGACAGCGATCAGCCCCAGCATTTT. This encodes CASSIDSDQPQHF.

The rearrangement joins TRBV19 to TRBJ2-2; D not resolved. From germline, CDR1 is LNHDA and CDR2 SQIVND (reference sequence). The CDR3 length is 13 residues. V gave up 7 bases and J gave up 7 bases, with 13 bases separating them. The CDR3 is CASKPNRYGELFF. The DNA for the CDR3 is TGTGCCAGTAAGCCCAATCGGTACGGGGAGCTGTTTTTT.

The CDR3 reads CAISEGGGISPLHF. As DNA, the CDR3 is TGTGCCATCAGTGAGGGGGGGGGAATTTCACCCCTCCACTTT. This chain links TRBV10-3 with TRBJ1-6, with a weak D call TRBD1 (5 bases). This CDR3 region has 14 residues. The germline V and J ends were trimmed by 2 bases and 9 bases, with 11 bases remaining between them. Germline V gives CDR1 ENHRY, CDR2 SYGVKD.

The table lists this clonotype with many counts. V and J are TRBV6-4 and TRBJ2-1; 9 bases map to TRBD2. After removal of 0 bases from V and 5 bases from J, the junction contained 5 bases not matched to a gene. The CDR3 totals 16 residues. Germline lookup yields CDR1 MRHNA and CDR2 SNTAGT. The CDR3 spells CASSDSEAGGHNEQFF. CDR3 DNA: TGTGCCAGCAGTGACTCGGAGGCGGGGGGGCACAATGAGCAGTTCTTC.

This clonotype has only a few counts. The genes are TRBV27 and TRBJ2-5, with 8 bases matching TRBD2. V was clipped by 6 bases and J by 5 bases; unmatched bases: 5. The CDR3 has 13 amino acids. Germline CDR1 MNHEY, CDR2 SMNVEV (reference sequence). CDR3 nucleotide sequence: TGTGCCAGCAGCGGGGGGGATCAGGAGACCCAGTACTTC. Its translation is CASSGGDQETQYF.

This clonotype was counted many times. This chain joins TRBV7-9 and TRBJ2-5; 12 nucleotides match TRBD2. J was trimmed by 4 bases and V by 4 bases; bases with no gene match: 7. In germline, CDR1 is SEHNR, CDR2 FQNEAQ (reference sequence). The CDR3 consists of 16 residues. The CDR3 loop is CASSSIGLAGLETQYF. In nucleotides, the CDR3 is TGTGCCAGCAGCTCTATCGGACTAGCGGGGCTAGAGACCCAGTACTTC.

A remark on this clonotype: The junction departs from the called germline gene at one end, perhaps through a read error. The chain joins TRBV2 to TRBJ1-5; D ambiguous. CDR3 length: 8 amino acids. CDR1 and CDR2 from the germline V gene are SNHLY and FYNNEI. The CDR3 protein is CASSLEGF. CDR3 nucleotides: TGTGCCAGCAGTTTAGAGGGTTTT.

Many counts were recorded for this clonotype. The chain couples TRBV6-2 or TRBV6-3 to TRBJ2-7; possibly TRBD2 for D (6 bases). CDR1 MNHEY and CDR2 SVGEGT come from the germline V gene. The CDR3 spans 15 residues. V was shortened by 5 bases and J by 3 bases, with 17 bases between the two germline ends. The CDR3 nucleotides read TGTGCCAGCAGTACCGGGACTCCCCCTGTCTACGAGCAGTACTTC. Translating gives CASSTGTPPVYEQYF.

Many counts were recorded for this clonotype. The rearrangement joins TRBV12-3 or TRBV12-4 to TRBJ2-5, with 9 bases lining up with TRBD2. The length of the CDR3 is 15 residues. Unmatched junction bases numbered 7, after V lost 3 bases and J lost 5 bases. The CDR3 region has the DNA TGTGCCAGCAGTTTGGGGCGGGGGGGCGTGGAGACCCAGTACTTC. Protein sequence: CASSLGRGGVETQYF.

Notes on this clonotype: It may be a read error: a sequence one base away is much more abundant. The V and J genes are TRBV9 and TRBJ2-7, with D perhaps matching TRBD1 (6 bases). The CDR3 runs to 14 residues. Germline V lookup: CDR1 SGDLS, CDR2 YYNGEE. V was clipped by 0 bases and J by 2 bases, with 9 bases between them. DNA for the CDR3: TGTGCCAGCAGCGTAGGGACAGAGGCCTACGAGCAGTACTTC. Encoded protein: CASSVGTEAYEQYF. Supplemented by reference TRBV9 and TRBJ2-7, the full variable domain reads DSGVTQTPKHLITATGQRVTLRCSPRSGDLSVYWYQQSLDQGLQFLIQYYNGEERAKGNILERFSAQQFPDLHSELNLSSLELGDSALYFCASSVGTEAYEQYFGPGTRLTVT.

This clonotype appeared many times. The chain is built from TRBV7-2 and TRBJ2-7; D may correspond to TRBD1 or TRBD2 (5 bases each). Germline lookup yields CDR1 SGHTA and CDR2 FQGNSA. V was pared by 1 base and J by 6 bases, with 16 bases between. CDR3 length: 15 residues. The CDR3 here is CASSLGGTRDGEQYF. The DNA for the CDR3 is TGTGCCAGCAGCTTAGGAGGGACCAGGGACGGCGAGCAGTACTTC.

CDR3 DNA sequence: TGTGCCAGTAGGGCGGGGACGGTGCCGAACACTGAAGCTTTCTTT. Protein: CASRAGTVPNTEAFF. The chain couples TRBV19 to TRBJ1-1; D perhaps matches TRBD1 (5 bases). This CDR3 contains 15 residues. V dropped 6 bases and J dropped 1 base, with 15 bases sitting between them. CDR1 is LNHDA, CDR2 SQIVND, per germline (reference sequence).

The genes are TRBV9 and TRBJ1-6; D is perhaps TRBD1 (5 bases). V gave up 3 bases and J gave up 14 bases, with 15 bases separating them. The CDR3 is 13 residues long. Germline CDR1 is SGDLS and CDR2 is YYNGEE. The CDR3 sequence is CASSGSGDSALHF. The CDR3 DNA reads TGTGCCAGCAGCGGATCGGGGGATTCGGCCCTCCACTTT.

The chain joins TRBV10-3 to TRBJ2-3; D uncertain. The germline CDR1 and CDR2 sequences are ENHRY and SYGVKD. Trimming shortened V by 0 bases and J by 2 bases, and 12 bases separated the two germline ends. The CDR3 length is 16 residues. The DNA of the CDR3 is TGTGCCATCAGTGAGTCTGCGGCGGCGTCCACAGATACGCAGTATTTT. It encodes CAISESAAASTDTQYF.

This clonotype was detected many times. The chain has TRBV9 and TRBJ1-1; possible D gene TRBD1, 6 bases. The CDR3 covers 15 residues. Trimming pared 0 bases from V and 0 bases from J, leaving 9 bases between. CDR1 is SGDLS, CDR2 YYNGEE, per germline. The CDR3 loop is CASSVVEGVNTEAFF. The CDR3, as DNA: TGTGCCAGCAGCGTAGTTGAGGGGGTGAACACTGAAGCTTTCTTT.

The chain has TRBV24-1 and TRBJ1-5; D perhaps matches TRBD1 (5 bases). CDR1 is KGHDR, CDR2 SFDVKD, per germline. Trimming left V 11 bases short and J 4 bases short, with 20 bases between. CDR3 length: 15 residues. The CDR3 coding sequence is TGTGCCAGCCACTCCGGAGTAGGGGAGAATCAGCCCCAGCATTTT. It specifies CASHSGVGENQPQHF.

This clonotype was seen ten or more times. This rearrangement joins TRBV25-1 to TRBJ2-1; 7 bases line up with TRBD1. Germline CDR1 MGHDK, CDR2 SYGVNS. The CDR3 is made up of 15 amino acids. After removal of 5 bases from V and 1 base from J, the junction contained 5 bases not matched to a gene. The CDR3 DNA reads TGTGCCAGCAGTAAACAGGGGCGTTCCTACAATGAGCAGTTCTTC. It codes for CASSKQGRSYNEQFF.

This clonotype was picked up many times. The rearrangement joins TRBV29-1 to TRBJ1-3, with D unresolved. The CDR3 is made up of 14 amino acids. From germline, CDR1 is SQVTM and CDR2 ANQGSEA. Between the trimmed V and J ends, which lost 5 bases and 0 bases, there was a span of 11 bases. For the CDR3, the DNA is TGCAGCGTTCTAGGAGCCCACTCTGGAAACACCATATATTTT. This encodes CSVLGAHSGNTIYF.

The chain links TRBV15 to TRBJ2-1; TRBD2 agrees at 9 bases. CDR1 is LNHNV and CDR2 is YYDKDF in the germline V gene (reference sequence). This CDR3 is 14 amino acids long. The V gene end was trimmed by 4 bases and the J gene end by 8 bases; junction bases not matched to a gene: 6. The CDR3, as DNA: TGTGCCACCAGCAACAGAGCGGGGGGCCATGAGCAGTTCTTC. Encoded protein: CATSNRAGGHEQFF.

The chain combines TRBV5-1 with TRBJ1-2; possible D gene TRBD1, 6 bases. Germline assignment: CDR1 SGHRS and CDR2 YFSETQ. Trimming took 4 bases from V and 8 from J, leaving 27 bases between them. This CDR3 comprises 17 residues. CDR3 sequence: CASSAEPTDIRDTGYTF. The CDR3 DNA sequence: TGCGCCAGCAGCGCTGAACCGACAGACATTCGGGACACGGGCTACACCTTC.

The V and J genes are TRBV25-1 and TRBJ1-1, with D uncertain. The CDR3 length is 13 residues. Per the germline V gene, CDR1 is MGHDK and CDR2 is SYGVNS. The DNA of the CDR3 is TGTGGACGGAAGGGCCAGGAGAACACTGAAGCTTTCTTT. As protein: CGRKGQENTEAFF.